The 8 T cell receptor beta chains reported below all come from one sample, sequenced in a study of CD8 T cells in Susac syndrome. With random hexamers, reverse transcription was performed on about 0.5 to 1 ug of RNA. One entry per CDR3 protein results from TCRdb running MiXCR on the immunoSEQ multiplex PCR reads. This sample carries 120,000 to 150,000 distinct CDR3 sequences, roughly 95% of them seen once, and the ten largest clones take approximately 0.08%. Sequenced: CD4+ T cells from PBMCs. The receptors originated from a human donor in good health.

Concerning this clonotype itself: Mismatch with germline at one junction end may stem from a read error. The chain links TRBV3-1 to TRBJ1-5; D uncertain. This CDR3 spans 15 amino acids. CDR1 is LGHDT and CDR2 is YNNKEL in the germline V gene (reference sequence). CDR3 sequence (DNA): TGTGCCAGCAGTCAAGGGCCAGGAGGCAATCAGCCCCAGCATTTT. The encoded protein is CASSQGPGGNQPQHF. Full variable domain (remainder filled in from reference TRBV3-1 and TRBJ1-5): DTAVSQTPKYLVTQMGNDKSIKCEQNLGHDTMYWYKQDSKKFLKIMFSYNNKELIINETVPNRFSPKSPDKAHLNLHINSLELGDSAVYFCASSQGPGGNQPQHFGDGTRLSIL.

The chain recombines TRBV6-4 with TRBJ2-1, with D hard to call. Germline lookup yields CDR1 MRHNA and CDR2 SNTAGT. The germline V and J ends were trimmed by 4 bases and 6 bases, with 10 bases remaining between them. The CDR3 spans 13 residues. CDR3 nucleotide sequence: TGTGCCAGCAGTGGCGAGGCCGGCAATGAGCAGTTCTTC. Its translation is CASSGEAGNEQFF.

V is TRBV19 and J is TRBJ2-4, with D perhaps matching TRBD1 (6 bases). V was trimmed by 5 bases and J by 0 bases, leaving 11 bases between them. Germline CDR1 LNHDA, CDR2 SQIVND (reference sequence). The CDR3 length is 15 residues. The CDR3 region is CASSLDRAAKNIQYF. CDR3 DNA sequence: TGTGCCAGTAGTCTGGACAGAGCAGCCAAAAACATTCAGTACTTC.

The CDR3 DNA reads as TGTGCCAGCAGACTGACTAGCGGCGAGCAGTACTTC. Translated: CASRLTSGEQYF. The rearrangement uses TRBV3-1 and TRBJ2-7; 9 bases align to TRBD2. The CDR3 spans 12 residues. J lost 6 bases, V lost 6 bases, and 3 bases had no gene match. Per germline, CDR1 LGHDT and CDR2 YNNKEL (reference sequence).

This chain connects TRBV7-3 to TRBJ2-1; D possibly uses TRBD1 or TRBD2 (5 bases each). V gave up 5 bases and J gave up 4 bases, with 21 bases separating them. This CDR3 has 17 amino acids. CDR1 is SGHTA and CDR2 is FQGTGA in the germline V gene. The CDR3, as DNA: TGTGCCAGCAGCATACAAGGGGACCCTTGGATGTACAATGAGCAGTTCTTC. Its protein is CASSIQGDPWMYNEQFF.

The chain is built from TRBV6-1 and TRBJ2-2; 8 nucleotides line up with TRBD2. Germline lookup yields CDR1 MNHNS and CDR2 SASEGT. After removal of 6 bases from V and 1 base from J, the junction contained 4 bases not matched to a gene. This CDR3 region has 15 residues. CDR3 nucleotide sequence: TGTGCCAGCAGGCGTAGCGGGATGAACACCGGGGAGCTGTTTTTT. Translated, it gives CASRRSGMNTGELFF.

The V call is TRBV5-4, the J call TRBJ2-5, with no clear D. CDR1 and CDR2 (germline): SGHNT, YYREEE (reference sequence). V was clipped by 0 bases and J by 1 base, with 7 bases between them. This CDR3 contains 14 residues. This CDR3 reads CASSLGRTQETQYF. CDR3 nucleotide sequence: TGTGCCAGCAGCTTGGGGCGGACCCAAGAGACCCAGTACTTC.

V and J are TRBV23-1 and TRBJ1-1, with TRBD1 identical over 9 bases. TRBV23-1 carries the ORF label, with uncertain function. This CDR3 comprises 17 residues. The V segment lost 0 bases and the J segment 4 bases; nucleotides outside the gene matches: 9. The CDR3, as DNA: TGCGCCAGCAGTCAATCAAGTGAGGGACAGGGCCTCACTGAAGCTTTCTTT. Encoded protein: CASSQSSEGQGLTEAFF.